This T cell receptor (beta chain) was documented in a study of beta chain features in type 1 diabetes. What was sequenced were expressed TCRB transcripts, since all of the isolated RNA had been reverse transcribed. Sequencing was performed with immunoSEQ multiplex PCR; in TCRdb, only in-frame clones are kept and a portion is missing. The sample lists around 300,000 clones, 14% occurring once. The source of this sequence is a man aged 25-40 years in good health. Sequencing was performed on central memory CD4+ T cells from blood.

The DNA for the CDR3 is TGTGCCAGTAGTAGTTACAATCAGCCCCAGCATTTT. It codes for CASSSYNQPQHF. The chain has TRBV19 and TRBJ1-5; D ambiguous. This CDR3 comprises 12 residues. V was cut by 4 bases and J by 3 bases, with 4 bases left in between. Germline V lookup: CDR1 LNHDA, CDR2 SQIVND (reference sequence).